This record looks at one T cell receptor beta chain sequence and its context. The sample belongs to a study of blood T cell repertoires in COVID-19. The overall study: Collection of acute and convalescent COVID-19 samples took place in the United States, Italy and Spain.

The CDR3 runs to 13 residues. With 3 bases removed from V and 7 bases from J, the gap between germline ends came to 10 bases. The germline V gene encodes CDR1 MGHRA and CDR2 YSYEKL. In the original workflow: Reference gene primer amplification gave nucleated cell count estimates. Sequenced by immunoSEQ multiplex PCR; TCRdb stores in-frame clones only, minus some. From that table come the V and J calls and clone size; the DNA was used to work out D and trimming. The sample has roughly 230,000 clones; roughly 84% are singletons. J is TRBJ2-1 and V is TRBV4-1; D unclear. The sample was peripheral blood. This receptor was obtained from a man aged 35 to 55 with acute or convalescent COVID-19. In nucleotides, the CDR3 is TGCGCCAGCAGCCACCCTGAGGATAATGAGCAGTTCTTC. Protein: CASSHPEDNEQFF.